This T cell receptor beta chain appears in the sequencing data of a study of tumor-infiltrating lymphocytes in primary liver carcinoma (dated by TCRdb to about 2017). As for the study more broadly: Of the five patients (three men and two women, aged 30 to 69 years), four had hepatocellular carcinoma and one had combined HCC and intrahepatic cholangiocarcinoma. The five patients had tumors staged T1-T3 N0M0, with maximum diameters ranging from about 4.2 to 11 cm. Roughly 3.65 to 8 million productive TCRbeta reads were obtained per sample, and no significant difference in read depth was found between tissue types. For each liver tumor, the study sampled five regions along with adjacent normal tissue and blood, and applied TCRbeta repertoire sequencing, expression microarrays and whole-exome sequencing. A total of around 35 specimens from 5 patients, comprising 25 or so tumor regions, 5 adjacent noncancerous liver tissues and 5 peripheral blood samples, were covered by TCRbeta repertoire sequencing. The roughly 27 tumor region samples were profiled with Agilent mRNA microarrays so that TCRbeta repertoire diversity could be related to the local molecular phenotype. Reproducibility between technical replicate repertoires was high, with correlation coefficients above 0.95 and mean shared-clone rates roughly 0.86.

A constant-region primer and ProtoScript II reverse transcriptase were used to reverse-transcribe TCRbeta-specific cDNA from 500 ng total RNA. Construction of the TCRbeta libraries relied on three nested rounds of multiplex PCR, following a slightly modified ARM-PCR procedure. Multiplex TRBV1-TRBV30 forward primers and a Cbeta reverse primer were used in the first two PCR rounds, each of which was run for around 9 cycles. A final 25-cycle PCR with Deep VentR polymerase added sample barcodes and Illumina adapters. Before sequencing, amplicons of 200-500 bp were gel-purified using a QIAquick gel extraction kit. TCRbeta amplicons were sequenced on an Illumina HiSeq 2500 with 250-bp paired-end reads. As for the original processing: To recover full CDR3 sequences, reads were quality-trimmed using Trimmomatic v0.33 and paired reads were then merged using FLASH v1.2.11. V, D and J germline segments were assigned to the rearranged TCRbeta sequences using MiGEC v1.2.1b. Clonotype statistics, along with Shannon-Wiener diversity indices, were calculated using VDJtools v1.0.0. To reduce sampling bias, subsequent analyses other than the diversity analysis used only the 250 most abundant clonotypes in each sample. TCRdb reran the public reads through fastp at Q25 and MiXCR, keeping productive beta chains. Merged by CDR3 protein, the rows form single entries marked with the most common genes and DNA. For this entry, the V and J calls and clone size follow TCRdb and not the study's own pipeline. Recorded for this sample are tens of thousands of distinct CDR3 sequences; approximately 71% of them occurred a single time. Of the sample, about 32% is held by the ten largest clones.

Without any cell sorting, total RNA and DNA were extracted together from about 20-30 mg of bulk tissue using the AllPrep DNA/RNA mini kit. Between late 2015 and early 2016, about five patients in China with histopathologically diagnosed primary liver carcinoma had surgical resection. At the time of sampling, the patients were treatment-naive and had chronic HBV infection. Each tumor was sampled at five spatially separated regions: the tumor centre plus the superior, inferior, left-lateral and right-lateral poles. According to histology, viable tumor cells made up more than 80% of every tumor sample. Fresh tumor and adjacent tissue pieces were bisected; one half was stored in RNAlater at -80°C, the other sent for histology. From the germline V gene, CDR1 is MNHNS and CDR2 is SASEGT. The CDR3 is 16 amino acids long, termini counted. Solely the CDR3 DNA is kept, with 48 bases framed from the first base.

The study at large found these results: Pairs of tumor regions showed greater repertoire overlap (mean roughly 35%) than tumor-adjacent pairs (about 17%) or tumor-blood pairs (roughly 15%), which is consistent with antigen-driven expansion. With just 4 to 6 patients in the study, the authors point out that the findings should be validated in a larger study. Because sequencing covered only the TCR beta chain and unpaired alpha chains were not captured, true repertoire diversity is likely underestimated. Because the samples were bulk and unsorted, CD4+ and CD8+ T cell repertoires could not be compared. Only roughly 7.5-24% of top clones appeared in all five regions of a tumor, which suggests that tumor-infiltrating T cells are spatially heterogeneous. A significantly larger repertoire fraction was made up by the top 250 clones in tumors than in blood (p = 0.039).

Points on this clonotype: The clone's antigen remains unknown. The CDR3 does not end in the conserved phenylalanine or tryptophan, so this is likely a read error.

Sequencing was done on a sample of liver tumor tissue from sampling region 5. Read against the paper, the sample's cell subset or site label means: tumor region T5, tumor centre. This TCR was recovered from a woman under 40 with primary liver carcinoma and hepatitis B virus infection. Recombination connected TRBV6-1 to TRBJ2-2; possibly the D gene is TRBD2, per 5 matching bases. The CDR3: CASSERGGTNTGELFS. The nucleotide sequence is given as TGTGCCAGTAGTGAACGTGGAGGAACGAACACCGGGGAGCTGTTTTCT.